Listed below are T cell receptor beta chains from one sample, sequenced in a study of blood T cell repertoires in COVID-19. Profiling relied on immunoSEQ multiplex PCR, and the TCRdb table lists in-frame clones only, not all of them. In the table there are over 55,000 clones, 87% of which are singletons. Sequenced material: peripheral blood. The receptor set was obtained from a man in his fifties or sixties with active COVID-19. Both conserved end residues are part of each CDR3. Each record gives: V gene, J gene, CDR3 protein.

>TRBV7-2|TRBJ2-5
CASSLREGETQYF
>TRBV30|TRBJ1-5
CAWSLTLGLNQPQHF
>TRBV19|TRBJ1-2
CASNQGPDYGYTF
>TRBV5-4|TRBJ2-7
CASSSGAGGYEQYF
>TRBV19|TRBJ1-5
CASSEGGSQPQHF
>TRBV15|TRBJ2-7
CATSRGTADEQYF
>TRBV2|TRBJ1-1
CASTPQGWTEAFF
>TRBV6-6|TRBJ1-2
CASSDGQGRGYTF
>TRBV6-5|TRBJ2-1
CASSRGSSGYNEQFF
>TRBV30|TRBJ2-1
CAWSDGSSYNEQFF
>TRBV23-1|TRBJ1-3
CASNTRGPHSGNTIYF
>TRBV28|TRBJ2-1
CASSLDRARNEQFF
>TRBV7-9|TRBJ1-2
CASTYGQGAGGYTF
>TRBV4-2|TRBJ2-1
CASSRGGREGNEQFF
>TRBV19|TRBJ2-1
CASKAPASGHLNEQFF
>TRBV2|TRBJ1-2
CASSETGPGYTF
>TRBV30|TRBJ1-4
CAWSPFSLEGEKLFF
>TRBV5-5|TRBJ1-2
CASSSETGNGYTF
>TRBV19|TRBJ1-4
CATQGGPGEKLFF
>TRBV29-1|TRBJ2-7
CSVRISGSLYEQYF
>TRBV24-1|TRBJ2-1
CATSDFELAGGPSYNEQFF
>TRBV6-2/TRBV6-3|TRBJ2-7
CASSFYDGMYEQYF
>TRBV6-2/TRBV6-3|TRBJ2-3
CASSYTSGSTDTQYF
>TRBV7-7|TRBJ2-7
CASSFSGGGEQYF